These 8 T cell receptor beta chains originate from one sample sequenced in a study of shared clonotypes between healthy human individuals. Naive CD8 populations comprised CD45RO-negative cells positively selected for CCR7, excluding terminally differentiated effector memory CD45RA+ cells. Libraries were prepared by immunoSEQ multiplex PCR; TCRdb keeps only in-frame clonotypes and omits some of them. In the table there are roughly 770,000 clones, around 96% of which are singletons. What was sequenced was naive CD8+ T cells sorted from blood. Receptor source: a man aged 30 to 45 in good health.

J is TRBJ2-1 and V is TRBV7-8, with 7 bases identical to TRBD2. The germline V gene has CDR1 SGHVS and CDR2 FQNEAQ. The CDR3 has 18 amino acids. Losses at the gene ends were 0 bases for V and 5 bases for J; bases not matched to a gene: 13. The CDR3 sequence: CASSLAGGQRDINNEQFF. In nucleotides, the CDR3 is TGTGCCAGCAGCTTAGCCGGAGGGCAGCGGGATATTAACAATGAGCAGTTCTTC.

The chain combines TRBV7-2 with TRBJ2-7; TRBD2 is a possible D gene (6 bases). V was shortened by 7 bases and J by 3 bases, with 19 bases between the two germline ends. Germline CDR1 is SGHTA and CDR2 is FQGNSA. The CDR3 totals 15 residues. CDR3 nucleotides: TGTGCCAGCACCACGGGGAGGCACCCTAGCTACGAGCAGTACTTC. This sequence encodes CASTTGRHPSYEQYF.

The rearrangement links TRBV18 to TRBJ1-1, with a weak D call TRBD1 (6 bases). This CDR3 region has 13 residues. CDR1 is KGHSH and CDR2 is LQKENI in the germline V gene. Trimming stripped 1 base from V and 6 bases from J, with 9 bases between. Here the CDR3 DNA reads TGTGCCAGCTCACCACAGGGGGGCCCTGAAGCTTTCTTT. It encodes CASSPQGGPEAFF. Filled out from reference TRBV18 and TRBJ1-1, the complete variable domain reads NAGVMQNPRHLVRRRGQEARLRCSPMKGHSHVYWYRQLPEEGLKFMVYLQKENIIDESGMPKERFSAEFPKEGPSILRIQQVVRGDSAAYFCASSPQGGPEAFFGQGTRLTVV.

V gene TRBV19 combines with J gene TRBJ2-7; D call uncertain. V dropped 6 bases and J dropped 4 bases, with 16 bases sitting between them. Germline V lookup: CDR1 LNHDA, CDR2 SQIVND (reference sequence). The CDR3 contains 14 residues. The CDR3 loop is CASSWAPGSYEQYF. CDR3 in DNA: TGTGCCAGTAGCTGGGCCCCAGGTTCGTACGAGCAGTACTTC.

This rearrangement joins TRBV27 to TRBJ2-7; D might be TRBD1 or TRBD2, each matching 5 bases. V lost 5 bases and J 2 bases, leaving 16 bases between the germline ends. The CDR3 runs to 15 residues. CDR1 MNHEY and CDR2 SMNVEV come from the germline V gene (reference sequence). The CDR3 here is CASSHPGTSTYEQYF. The CDR3 nucleotides are TGTGCCAGCAGTCACCCAGGGACCTCAACCTACGAGCAGTACTTC.

This clone occurred once. The chain uses TRBV11-3 and TRBJ1-1; D uncertain. Germline V gives CDR1 SGHNT, CDR2 YENEEA. CDR3 length equals 12 residues. Deletions cut 0 bases from V and 4 bases from J, with 3 bases between. Here the CDR3 DNA reads TGTGCCAGCAGCTTAGATTCCACTGAAGCTTTCTTT. It codes for CASSLDSTEAFF.

V is TRBV15 and J is TRBJ2-1; 9 nucleotides align to TRBD1. This CDR3 is built from 16 residues. After removal of 0 bases from V and 2 bases from J, the junction contained 2 bases not matched to a gene. Per germline, CDR1 LNHNV and CDR2 YYDKDF (reference sequence). The CDR3 sequence is CATSRDTGGTYNEQFF. For the CDR3, the DNA is TGTGCCACCAGCAGAGACACAGGGGGCACCTACAATGAGCAGTTCTTC.

The chain is built from TRBV14 and TRBJ2-5; D is uncertain. The ends were cut back, 0 bases at V and 0 bases at J, with 5 bases in the middle. Looked up from germline, CDR1 is SGHDN and CDR2 is FVKESK. This CDR3 has 14 residues. The DNA for the CDR3 is TGTGCCAGCAGCCAAGAGGGGTACCAAGAGACCCAGTACTTC. It translates to CASSQEGYQETQYF.